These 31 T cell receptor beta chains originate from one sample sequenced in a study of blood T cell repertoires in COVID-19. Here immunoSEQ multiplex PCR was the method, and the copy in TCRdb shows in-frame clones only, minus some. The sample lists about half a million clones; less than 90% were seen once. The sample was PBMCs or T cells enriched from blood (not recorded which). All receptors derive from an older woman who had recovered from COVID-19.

CDR3: CASSTGDRDFEGYTF. CDR3 nucleotide sequence: TGCGCCAGCAGCACGGGGGACAGGGATTTCGAAGGCTACACCTTC. The J gene is TRBJ1-2, the V gene TRBV5-1; 9 bases match TRBD1. The J segment lost 8 bases and the V segment lost 4 bases, leaving 12 bases of the junction unmatched. There are 15 residues in the CDR3. Germline assignment: CDR1 SGHRS and CDR2 YFSETQ.

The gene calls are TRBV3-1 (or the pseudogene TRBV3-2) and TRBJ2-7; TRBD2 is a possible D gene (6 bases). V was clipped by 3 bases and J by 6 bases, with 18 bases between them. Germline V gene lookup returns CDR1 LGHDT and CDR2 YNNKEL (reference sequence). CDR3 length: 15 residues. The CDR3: CASSHPRGYGSEQYF. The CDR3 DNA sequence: TGTGCCAGCAGCCATCCCCGGGGGTATGGTAGCGAGCAGTACTTC.

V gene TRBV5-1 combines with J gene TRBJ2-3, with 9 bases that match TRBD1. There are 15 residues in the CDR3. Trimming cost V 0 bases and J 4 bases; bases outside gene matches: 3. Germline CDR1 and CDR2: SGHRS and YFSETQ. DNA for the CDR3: TGCGCCAGCAGCTTGGAGGGACAGGGTTCAGATACGCAGTATTTT. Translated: CASSLEGQGSDTQYF.

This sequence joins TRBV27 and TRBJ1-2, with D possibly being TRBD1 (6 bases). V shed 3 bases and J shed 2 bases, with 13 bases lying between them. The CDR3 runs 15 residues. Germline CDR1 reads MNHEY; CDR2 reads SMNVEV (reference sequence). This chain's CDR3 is CASSFGARGNYGYTF. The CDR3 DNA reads TGTGCCAGCAGTTTTGGCGCCAGGGGCAACTATGGCTACACCTTC.

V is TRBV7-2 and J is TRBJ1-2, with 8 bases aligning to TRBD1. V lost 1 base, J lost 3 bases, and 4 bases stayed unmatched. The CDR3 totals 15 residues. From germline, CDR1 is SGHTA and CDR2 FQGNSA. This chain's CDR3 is CASSLDWTGYYGYTF. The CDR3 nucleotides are TGTGCCAGCAGCTTAGACTGGACAGGGTACTATGGCTACACCTTC.

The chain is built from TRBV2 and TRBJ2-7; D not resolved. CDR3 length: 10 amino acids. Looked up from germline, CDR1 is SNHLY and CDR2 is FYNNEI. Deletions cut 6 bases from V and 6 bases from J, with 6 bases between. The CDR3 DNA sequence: TGTGCCAGCAGAGCCTTCGAGCAGTACGTC. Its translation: CASRAFEQYV.

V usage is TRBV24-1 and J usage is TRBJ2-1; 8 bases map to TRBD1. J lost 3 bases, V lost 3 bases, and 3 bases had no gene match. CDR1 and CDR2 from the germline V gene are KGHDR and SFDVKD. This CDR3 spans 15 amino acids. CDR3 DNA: TGTGCCACCAGTGATACAGGGGGGATCTACAATGAGCAGTTCTTC. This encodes CATSDTGGIYNEQFF.

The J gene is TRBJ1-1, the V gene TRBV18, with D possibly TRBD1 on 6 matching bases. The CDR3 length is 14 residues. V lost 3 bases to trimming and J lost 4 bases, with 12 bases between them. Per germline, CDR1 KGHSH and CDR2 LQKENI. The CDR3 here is CASSPKGGPTEAFF. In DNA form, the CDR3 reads TGTGCCAGCTCACCGAAGGGGGGGCCCACTGAAGCTTTCTTT.

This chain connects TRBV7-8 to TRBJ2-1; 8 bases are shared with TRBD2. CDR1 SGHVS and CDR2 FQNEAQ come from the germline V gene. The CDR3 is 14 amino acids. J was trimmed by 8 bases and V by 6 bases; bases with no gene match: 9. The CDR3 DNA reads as TGTGCCAGCAGTCTTCCCGGGGGGGAGGATGAGCAGTTCTTC. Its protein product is CASSLPGGEDEQFF.

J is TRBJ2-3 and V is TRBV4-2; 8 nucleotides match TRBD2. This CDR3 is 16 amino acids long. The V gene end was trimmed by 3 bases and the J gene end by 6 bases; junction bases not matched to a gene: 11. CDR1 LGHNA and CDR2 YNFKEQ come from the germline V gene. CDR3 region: CASSQLNSGGGDTQYF. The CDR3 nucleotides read TGTGCCAGCAGCCAGCTGAATTCGGGGGGGGGCGATACGCAGTATTTT.

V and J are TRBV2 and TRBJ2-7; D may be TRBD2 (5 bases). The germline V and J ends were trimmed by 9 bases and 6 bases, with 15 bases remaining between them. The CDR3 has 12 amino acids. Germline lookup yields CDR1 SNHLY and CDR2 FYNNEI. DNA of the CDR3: TGTGCCAGTGACGAGGGCACCAGCGAGCAGTACTTC. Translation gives CASDEGTSEQYF.

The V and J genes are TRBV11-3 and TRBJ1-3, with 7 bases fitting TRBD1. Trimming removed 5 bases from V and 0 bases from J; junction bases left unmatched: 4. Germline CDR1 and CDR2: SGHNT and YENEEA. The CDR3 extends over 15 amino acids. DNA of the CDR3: TGTGCCAGCAGCCAACAGGGGATCTCTGGAAACACCATATATTTT. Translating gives CASSQQGISGNTIYF.

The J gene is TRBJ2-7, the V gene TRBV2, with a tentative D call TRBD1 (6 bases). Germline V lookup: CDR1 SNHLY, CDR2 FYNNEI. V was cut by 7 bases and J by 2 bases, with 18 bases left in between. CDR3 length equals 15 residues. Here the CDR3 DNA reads TGTGCCAGCAAGAACTCGCCGGACAGAACCTACGAGCAGTACTTC. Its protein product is CASKNSPDRTYEQYF.

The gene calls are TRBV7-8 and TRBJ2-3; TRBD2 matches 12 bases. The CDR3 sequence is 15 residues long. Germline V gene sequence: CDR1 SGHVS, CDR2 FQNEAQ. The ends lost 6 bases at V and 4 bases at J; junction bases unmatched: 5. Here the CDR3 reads CASSSLAGGPDTQYF. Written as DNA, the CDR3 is TGTGCCAGCAGTTCCCTAGCGGGGGGGCCAGATACGCAGTATTTT.

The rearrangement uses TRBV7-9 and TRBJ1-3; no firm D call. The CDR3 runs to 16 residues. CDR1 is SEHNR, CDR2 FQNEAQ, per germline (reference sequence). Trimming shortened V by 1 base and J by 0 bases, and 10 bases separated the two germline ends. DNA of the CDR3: TGTGCCAGCAGCTTAGGGGCCCAGGCCTCTGGAAACACCATATATTTT. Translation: CASSLGAQASGNTIYF.

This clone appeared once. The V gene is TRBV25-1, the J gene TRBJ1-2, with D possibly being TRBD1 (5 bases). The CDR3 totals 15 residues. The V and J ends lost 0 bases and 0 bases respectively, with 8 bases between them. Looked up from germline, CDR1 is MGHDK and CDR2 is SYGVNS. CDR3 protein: CASSEYAGANYGYTF. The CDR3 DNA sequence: TGTGCCAGCAGTGAATATGCGGGGGCTAACTATGGCTACACCTTC.

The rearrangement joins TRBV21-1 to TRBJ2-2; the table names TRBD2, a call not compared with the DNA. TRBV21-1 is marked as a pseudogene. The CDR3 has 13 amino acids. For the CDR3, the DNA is TGTGCCATCCTCGAGGAGAGGACCGGGGAGCTGTTTTTT. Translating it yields CAILEERTGELFF.

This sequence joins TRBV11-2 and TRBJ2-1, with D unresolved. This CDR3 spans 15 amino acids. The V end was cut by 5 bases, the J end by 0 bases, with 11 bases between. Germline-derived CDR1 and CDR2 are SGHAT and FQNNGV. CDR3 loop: CASSPTRSSYNEQFF. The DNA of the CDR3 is TGTGCCAGCAGCCCAACAAGGAGCTCCTACAATGAGCAGTTCTTC.

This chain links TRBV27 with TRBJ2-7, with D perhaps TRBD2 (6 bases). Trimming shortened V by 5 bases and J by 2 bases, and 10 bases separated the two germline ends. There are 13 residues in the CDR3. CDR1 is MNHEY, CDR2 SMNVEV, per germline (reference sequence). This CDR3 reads CASSRGGPYEQYV. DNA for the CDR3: TGTGCCAGCAGTCGAGGAGGGCCCTACGAGCAGTACGTC.

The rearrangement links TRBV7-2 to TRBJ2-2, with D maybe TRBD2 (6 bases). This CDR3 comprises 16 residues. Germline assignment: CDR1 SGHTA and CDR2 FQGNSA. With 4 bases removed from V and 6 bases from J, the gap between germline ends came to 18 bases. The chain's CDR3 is CASSSVSRREAGELFF. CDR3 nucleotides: TGTGCCAGCAGCTCCGTGTCCCGGAGGGAGGCCGGGGAGCTGTTTTTT.

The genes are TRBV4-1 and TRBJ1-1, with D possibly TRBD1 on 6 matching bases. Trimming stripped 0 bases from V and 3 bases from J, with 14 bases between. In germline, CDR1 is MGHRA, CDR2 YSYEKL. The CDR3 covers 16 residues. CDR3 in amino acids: CASSQDQNRVDTEAFF. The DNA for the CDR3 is TGCGCCAGCAGCCAAGATCAAAACAGGGTAGACACTGAAGCTTTCTTT.

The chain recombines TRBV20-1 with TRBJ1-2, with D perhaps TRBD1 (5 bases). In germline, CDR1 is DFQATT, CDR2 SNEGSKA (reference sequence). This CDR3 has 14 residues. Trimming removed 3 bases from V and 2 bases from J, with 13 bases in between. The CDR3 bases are TGCAGTGCTAGTGGTTGGGGGGGGAACTATGGCTACACCTTC. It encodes CSASGWGGNYGYTF.

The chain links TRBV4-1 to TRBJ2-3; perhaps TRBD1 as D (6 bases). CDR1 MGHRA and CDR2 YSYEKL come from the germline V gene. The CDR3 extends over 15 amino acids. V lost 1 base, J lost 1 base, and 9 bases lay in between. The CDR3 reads CASSQVAGGTDTQYF. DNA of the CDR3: TGCGCCAGCAGCCAAGTCGCAGGGGGCACAGATACGCAGTATTTT.

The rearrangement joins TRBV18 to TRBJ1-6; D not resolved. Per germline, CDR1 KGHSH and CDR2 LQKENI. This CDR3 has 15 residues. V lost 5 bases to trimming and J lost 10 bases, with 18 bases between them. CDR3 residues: CASSNSPGLGSPLHF. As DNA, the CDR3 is TGTGCCAGCTCAAATTCACCGGGGTTGGGATCACCCCTCCACTTT.

CDR3 nucleotide sequence: TGTGCCAGTAGTTACTTAAGCTCCTACAATGAGCAGTTCTTC. Translated: CASSYLSSYNEQFF. This chain links TRBV19 with TRBJ2-1, with D unresolved. Germline values: CDR1 LNHDA, CDR2 SQIVND (reference sequence). Between the trimmed V and J ends, which lost 5 bases and 0 bases, there was a span of 8 bases. This CDR3 contains 14 residues.

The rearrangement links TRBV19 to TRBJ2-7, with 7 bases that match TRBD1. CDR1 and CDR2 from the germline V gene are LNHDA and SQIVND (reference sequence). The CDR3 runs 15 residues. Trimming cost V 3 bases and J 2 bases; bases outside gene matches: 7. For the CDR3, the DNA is TGTGCCAGTAGTATCGAGGGGGCTACTCCCTACGAGCAGTACTTC. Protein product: CASSIEGATPYEQYF.

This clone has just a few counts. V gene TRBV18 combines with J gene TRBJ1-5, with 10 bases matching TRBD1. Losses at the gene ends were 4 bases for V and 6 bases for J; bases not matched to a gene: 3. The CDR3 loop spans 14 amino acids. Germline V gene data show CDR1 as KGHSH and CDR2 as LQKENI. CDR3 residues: CASSHDRGLQPQHF. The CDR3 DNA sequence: TGTGCCAGCTCACATGACAGGGGGCTTCAGCCCCAGCATTTT. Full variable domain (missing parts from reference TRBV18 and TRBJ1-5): NAGVMQNPRHLVRRRGQEARLRCSPMKGHSHVYWYRQLPEEGLKFMVYLQKENIIDESGMPKERFSAEFPKEGPSILRIQQVVRGDSAAYFCASSHDRGLQPQHFGDGTRLSIL.

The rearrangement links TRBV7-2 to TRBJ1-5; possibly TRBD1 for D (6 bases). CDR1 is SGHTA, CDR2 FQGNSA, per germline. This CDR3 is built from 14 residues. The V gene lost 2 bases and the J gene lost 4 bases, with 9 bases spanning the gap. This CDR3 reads CASSLQQGNQPQHF. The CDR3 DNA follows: TGTGCCAGCAGCTTACAACAGGGAAATCAGCCCCAGCATTTT.

The DNA for the CDR3 is TGTGCCAGCAGCTTAATCCCAGGGAACAATTCACCCCTCCACTTT. Translation: CASSLIPGNNSPLHF. The chain couples TRBV11-2 to TRBJ1-6; perhaps TRBD1 as D (5 bases). Germline V gives CDR1 SGHAT, CDR2 FQNNGV. Between the trimmed V and J ends, which lost 2 bases and 7 bases, there was a span of 12 bases. CDR3 length equals 15 residues.

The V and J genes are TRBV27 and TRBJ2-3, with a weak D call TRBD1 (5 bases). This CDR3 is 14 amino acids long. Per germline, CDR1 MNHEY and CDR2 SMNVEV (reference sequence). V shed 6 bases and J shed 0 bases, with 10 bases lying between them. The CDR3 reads CASSKRGSTDTQYF. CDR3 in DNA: TGTGCCAGCAGCAAAAGGGGTAGCACAGATACGCAGTATTTT.

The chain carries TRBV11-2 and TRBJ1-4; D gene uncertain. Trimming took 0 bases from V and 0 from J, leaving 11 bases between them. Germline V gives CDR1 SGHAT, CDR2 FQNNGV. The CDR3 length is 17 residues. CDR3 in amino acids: CASSLDRPGATNEKLFF. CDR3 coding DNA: TGTGCCAGCAGCTTAGATCGGCCAGGTGCAACTAATGAAAAACTGTTTTTT.